The 7 T cell receptor beta chains reported below all come from one sample, sequenced in a study of radiotherapy plus CTLA-4 blockade in lung cancer. This table comes from immunoSEQ multiplex PCR, and its TCRdb copy is limited to in-frame clones, with some not included. The sample includes around 110,000 clones, roughly four fifths of them seen just once. The starting material was peripheral blood, obtained from a patient treated with radiotherapy plus ipilimumab. The source is a human donor with non-small cell lung cancer that progressed on radiotherapy plus ipilimumab. Some clones in this sample may be carry-over from other donors' samples.

This chain connects TRBV29-1 to TRBJ1-2, with D unresolved. Germline CDR1 is SQVTM and CDR2 is ANQGSEA. V gave up 4 bases and J gave up 4 bases, with 10 bases separating them. This CDR3 has 12 amino acids. CDR3 loop: CSVGDISYGYTF. The CDR3 DNA reads TGCAGCGTTGGAGACATATCCTATGGCTACACCTTC.

The gene calls are TRBV5-1 and TRBJ1-1, with D possibly matching TRBD1 (6 bases). V lost 2 bases and J 3 bases, leaving 14 bases between the germline ends. Germline V CDR1 and CDR2: SGHRS, YFSETQ. The CDR3 sequence is 15 residues long. The CDR3 protein is CASSFRGGWDTEAFF. In DNA form, the CDR3 reads TGCGCCAGCAGCTTTCGCGGGGGCTGGGACACTGAAGCTTTCTTT.

This clone occurred a few times. The rearrangement joins TRBV7-9 to TRBJ1-1, with 10 bases matching TRBD1. After removal of 3 bases from V and 3 bases from J, the junction contained 1 base not matched to a gene. This CDR3 is built from 14 residues. Per the germline V gene, CDR1 is SEHNR and CDR2 is FQNEAQ (reference sequence). The CDR3 loop is CASSFGQGDTEAFF. CDR3 sequence (DNA): TGTGCCAGCAGCTTTGGACAGGGGGACACTGAAGCTTTCTTT.

V gene TRBV11-2 combines with J gene TRBJ2-5; possibly TRBD1 for D (6 bases). The V gene's germline CDR1 is SGHAT and CDR2 FQNNGV. The CDR3 extends over 16 amino acids. V was cut by 2 bases and J by 2 bases, with 15 bases left in between. Here the CDR3 reads CASSLLVGGPQETQYF. The CDR3 DNA reads as TGTGCCAGCAGCTTACTCGTTGGGGGCCCTCAAGAGACCCAGTACTTC.

The rearrangement uses TRBV5-4 and TRBJ1-1, with unresolved D. The V gene's germline CDR1 is SGHNT and CDR2 YYREEE (reference sequence). V lost 0 bases to trimming and J lost 1 base, with 7 bases between them. This CDR3 has 14 residues. For the CDR3, the DNA is TGTGCCAGCAGCTTGGCGCGGCGGAACACTGAAGCTTTCTTT. Its protein product is CASSLARRNTEAFF. Combining the CDR3 with reference TRBV5-4 and TRBJ1-1 gives the whole variable domain ETGVTQSPTHLIKTRGQQVTLRCSSQSGHNTVSWYQQALGQGPQFIFQYYREEENGRGNFPPRFSGLQFPNYSSELNVNALELDDSALYLCASSLARRNTEAFFGQGTRLTVV.

V usage is TRBV6-1 and J usage is TRBJ2-4, with 11 bases aligning to TRBD1. The CDR3 extends over 14 amino acids. The V segment lost 7 bases and the J segment 9 bases; nucleotides outside the gene matches: 8. From germline, CDR1 is MNHNS and CDR2 SASEGT. CDR3 bases: TGTGCCAGCACCGAACCGGGACAGGGGGGCATTCAGTACTTC. It specifies CASTEPGQGGIQYF.

This chain uses TRBV5-8 with TRBJ2-7; a weak D match, TRBD1 (6 bases). The germline CDR1 and CDR2 sequences are SGHTS and YDEGEE. This CDR3 spans 15 amino acids. Trimming stripped 0 bases from V and 2 bases from J, with 12 bases between. The CDR3 DNA follows: TGTGCCAGCAGCTTGGATGGGACACCCGCCTACGAGCAGTACTTC. It encodes CASSLDGTPAYEQYF.